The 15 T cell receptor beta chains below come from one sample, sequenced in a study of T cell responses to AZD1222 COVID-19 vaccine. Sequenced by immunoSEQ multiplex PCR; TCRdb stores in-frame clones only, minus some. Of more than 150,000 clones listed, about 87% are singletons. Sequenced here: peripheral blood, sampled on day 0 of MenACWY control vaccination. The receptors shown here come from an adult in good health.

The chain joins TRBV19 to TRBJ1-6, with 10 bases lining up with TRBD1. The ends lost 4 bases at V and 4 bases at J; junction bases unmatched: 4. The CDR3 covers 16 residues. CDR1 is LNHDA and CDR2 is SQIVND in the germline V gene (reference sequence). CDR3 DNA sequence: TGTGCCAGTAGTAGCCGGGACAGGGGTTATAATTCACCCCTCCACTTT. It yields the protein CASSSRDRGYNSPLHF.

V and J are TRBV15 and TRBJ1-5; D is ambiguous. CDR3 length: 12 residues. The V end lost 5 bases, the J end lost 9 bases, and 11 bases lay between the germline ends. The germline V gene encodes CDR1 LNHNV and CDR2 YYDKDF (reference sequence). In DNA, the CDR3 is TGTGCCACCAGCCGCGCGGGTGGGCCCCAGCATTTT. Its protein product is CATSRAGGPQHF.

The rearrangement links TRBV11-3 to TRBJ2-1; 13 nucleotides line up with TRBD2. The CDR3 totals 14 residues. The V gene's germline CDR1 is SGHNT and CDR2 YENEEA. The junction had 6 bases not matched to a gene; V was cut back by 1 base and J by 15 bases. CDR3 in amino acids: CASSLAGLAGDRFF. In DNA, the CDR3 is TGTGCCAGCAGCTTAGCCGGACTAGCGGGAGATCGGTTCTTC. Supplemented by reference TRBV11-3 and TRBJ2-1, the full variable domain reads EAGVVQSPRYKIIEKKQPVAFWCNPISGHNTLYWYLQNLGQGPELLIRYENEEAVDDSQLPKDRFSAERLKGVDSTLKIQPAELGDSAVYLCASSLAGLAGDRFFGPGTRLTVL.

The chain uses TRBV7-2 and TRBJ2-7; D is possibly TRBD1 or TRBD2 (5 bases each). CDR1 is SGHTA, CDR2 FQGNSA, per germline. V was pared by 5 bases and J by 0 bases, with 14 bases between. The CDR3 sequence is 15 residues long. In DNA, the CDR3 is TGTGCCAGCAGCCCGGGGCTGTTGAGCTCCTACGAGCAGTACTTC. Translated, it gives CASSPGLLSSYEQYF.

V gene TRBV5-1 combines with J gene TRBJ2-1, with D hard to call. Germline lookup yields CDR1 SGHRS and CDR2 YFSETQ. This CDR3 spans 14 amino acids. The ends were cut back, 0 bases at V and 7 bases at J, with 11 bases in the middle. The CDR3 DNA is TGCGCCAGCAGCTTGGCCGCCGATGGGAATGAGCAGTTCTTC. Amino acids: CASSLAADGNEQFF.

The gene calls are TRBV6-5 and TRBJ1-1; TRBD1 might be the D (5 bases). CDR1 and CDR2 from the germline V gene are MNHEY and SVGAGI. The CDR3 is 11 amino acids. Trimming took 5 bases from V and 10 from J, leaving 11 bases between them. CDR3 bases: TGTGCCAGCAGTACAGGTGCAGGAGCTTTCTTT. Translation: CASSTGAGAFF.

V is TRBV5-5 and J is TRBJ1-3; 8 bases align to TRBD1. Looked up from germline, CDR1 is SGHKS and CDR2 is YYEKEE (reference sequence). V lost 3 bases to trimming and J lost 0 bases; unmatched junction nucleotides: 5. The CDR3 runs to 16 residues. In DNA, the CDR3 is TGTGCCAGCAGCTATGGACAGGGTAACTCTGGAAACACCATATATTTT. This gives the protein CASSYGQGNSGNTIYF.

Here the CDR3 DNA reads TGTGCCAGCACCCTTAGCGGGGCAAATGAGCAGTTCTTC. It translates to CASTLSGANEQFF. The chain is built from TRBV7-9 and TRBJ2-1; 8 bases line up with TRBD2. Germline values: CDR1 SEHNR, CDR2 FQNEAQ (reference sequence). This CDR3 contains 13 residues. Losses at the gene ends were 7 bases for V and 7 bases for J; bases not matched to a gene: 6.

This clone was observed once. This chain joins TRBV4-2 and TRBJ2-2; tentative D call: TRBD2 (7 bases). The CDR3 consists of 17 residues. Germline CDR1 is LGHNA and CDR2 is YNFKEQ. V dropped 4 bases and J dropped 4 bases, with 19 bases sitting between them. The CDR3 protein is CASSPAPQRGGTGELFF. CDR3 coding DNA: TGTGCCAGCAGCCCCGCCCCACAAAGGGGGGGCACCGGGGAGCTGTTTTTT.

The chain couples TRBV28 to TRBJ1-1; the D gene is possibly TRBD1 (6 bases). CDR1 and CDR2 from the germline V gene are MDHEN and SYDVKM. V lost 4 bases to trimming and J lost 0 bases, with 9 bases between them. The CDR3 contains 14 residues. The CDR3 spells CASSSDRLNTEAFF. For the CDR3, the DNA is TGTGCCAGCAGTTCCGACAGGCTGAACACTGAAGCTTTCTTT.

The CDR3 bases are TGTGCCAGCTTGTCCTTAGAGGGGCCGGGCTACACCTTC. It specifies CASLSLEGPGYTF. The chain uses TRBV6-5 and TRBJ1-2; D is perhaps TRBD1 (5 bases). Germline V lookup: CDR1 MNHEY, CDR2 SVGAGI. CDR3 length: 13 residues. The germline V and J ends were trimmed by 8 bases and 8 bases, with 18 bases remaining between them.

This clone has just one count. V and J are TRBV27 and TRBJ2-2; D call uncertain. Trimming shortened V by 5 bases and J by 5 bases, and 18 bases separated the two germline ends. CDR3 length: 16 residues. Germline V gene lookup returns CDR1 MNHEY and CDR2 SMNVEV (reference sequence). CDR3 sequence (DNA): TGTGCCAGCAGTCCCTCCGGTTGGGTCGGTACCGGGGAGCTGTTTTTT. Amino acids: CASSPSGWVGTGELFF.

DNA for the CDR3: TGTGCCAGCAGCTTCACATTACAAGAGACCCAGTACTTC. Translated: CASSFTLQETQYF. V and J are TRBV7-3 and TRBJ2-5; no clear D. The CDR3 totals 13 residues. V lost 3 bases and J 2 bases, leaving 7 bases between the germline ends. Looked up from germline, CDR1 is SGHTA and CDR2 is FQGTGA.

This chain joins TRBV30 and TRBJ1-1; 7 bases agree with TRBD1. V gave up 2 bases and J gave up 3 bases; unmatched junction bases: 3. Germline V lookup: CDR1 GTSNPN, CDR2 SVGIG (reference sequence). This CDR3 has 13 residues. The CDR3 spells CAWSRDSYTEAFF. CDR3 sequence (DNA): TGTGCCTGGAGTAGGGACAGTTACACTGAAGCTTTCTTT.

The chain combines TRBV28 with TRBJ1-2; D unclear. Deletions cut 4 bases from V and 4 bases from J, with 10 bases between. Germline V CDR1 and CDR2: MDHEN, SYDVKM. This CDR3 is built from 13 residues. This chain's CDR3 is CASSSGPGYGYTF. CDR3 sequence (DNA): TGTGCCAGCAGTTCAGGACCTGGCTATGGCTACACCTTC.